This is a list of T cell receptor beta chains from one sample in a study of identical twins. TCRdb redid the calling of the 5' RACE reads with MiXCR, one entry per CDR3 protein. The table has 1.5 million to 2 million distinct CDR3 sequences, 25% to 35% seen once; the top ten hold roughly 0.3%. The sample comprised cord blood. These receptors were obtained from a newborn girl in good health. CDR3s include the opening cysteine and the closing phenylalanine or tryptophan. D genes are given only for firm matches. Only part of the rows carry a size: once, few, many, or a class if the clone is expanded.

>TRBD1|TRBJ1-5|NA|TRBV20-1
CSASKGATGQPQHF
TGCAGTGCTAGTAAGGGGGCGACGGGTCAGCCCCAGCATTTT
>NA|TRBJ1-1|NA|TRBV4-1
CASSQDHGGAEAFF
TGCGCCAGCAGCCAAGACCACGGGGGCGCTGAAGCTTTCTTT
>TRBD1|TRBJ1-6|NA|TRBV9
CASRVGGVYNSPLHF
TGTGCCAGCAGAGTAGGGGGCGTCTATAATTCACCCCTCCACTTT
>NA|TRBJ2-2|NA|TRBV28
CASSNYSTGELFF
TGTGCCAGCAGTAATTATAGCACCGGGGAGCTGTTTTTT
>NA|TRBJ1-5|NA|TRBV4-1
CASSQEVRTGHQPQHF
TGCGCCAGCAGCCAAGAGGTTAGAACAGGTCATCAGCCCCAGCATTTT
>NA|TRBJ1-2|few|TRBV5-1
CASSLFGWSGYGYTF
TGCGCCAGCAGCCTCTTTGGCTGGAGCGGCTATGGCTACACCTTC
>NA|TRBJ1-2|many|TRBV27
CASSLGPFYGYTF
TGTGCCAGCAGTCTCGGACCGTTCTATGGCTACACCTTC
>NA|TRBJ2-7|few|TRBV28
CASSFPGPAYEQYF
TGTGCCAGCAGTTTTCCCGGGCCCGCCTACGAGCAGTACTTC
>TRBD2|TRBJ2-3|many|TRBV12-3/TRBV12-4
CASRVGLASDTQYF
TGTGCCAGCAGGGTTGGACTAGCGTCAGATACGCAGTATTTT
>NA|TRBJ2-7|few|TRBV6-5
CASRPLASHEQYF
TGTGCCAGCAGACCACTAGCTTCCCACGAGCAGTACTTC
>NA|TRBJ2-1|few|TRBV27
CASSLEEWPSGEQFF
TGTGCCAGCAGTTTGGAAGAGTGGCCATCGGGTGAGCAGTTCTTC
>NA|TRBJ1-2|NA|TRBV2
CASSEALQGYGNTF
TGTGCCAGCAGTGAAGCGCTGCAGGGCTATGGCAACACCTTC
>NA|TRBJ1-1|NA|TRBV13
CASSPTDLNTEAFF
TGTGCCAGCAGCCCGACAGATCTGAACACTGAAGCTTTCTTT
>NA|TRBJ2-2|NA|TRBV13
CASSLEGSVNTGELFF
TGTGCCAGCAGCTTAGAAGGATCCGTGAACACCGGGGAGCTGTTTTTT
>NA|TRBJ2-7|NA|TRBV7-2
CASSFNQHYEQYF
TGTGCCAGCAGCTTTAACCAACACTACGAGCAGTACTTC
>NA|TRBJ2-3|NA|TRBV5-1
CASSAGPFTDTQYF
TGCGCCAGCAGCGCGGGACCATTCACAGATACGCAGTATTTT
>NA|TRBJ1-1|NA|TRBV6-5
CASRFGVNTEAFF
TGTGCCAGCAGGTTTGGTGTGAACACTGAAGCTTTCTTT
>NA|TRBJ2-4|few|TRBV20-1
CSVYRAENKNIQYF
TGCAGTGTCTACCGAGCGGAAAATAAAAACATTCAGTACTTC
>TRBD2|TRBJ2-6|few|TRBV12-3/TRBV12-4
CASSYGGLAGSGANVLTF
TGTGCCAGCAGTTACGGGGGACTAGCGGGCTCTGGGGCCAACGTCCTGACTTTC
>NA|TRBJ1-5|once|TRBV20-1
CSARVGGTGNQPQHF
TGCAGTGCTAGAGTTGGGGGTACGGGCAATCAGCCCCAGCATTTT
>NA|TRBJ2-7|NA|TRBV27
CASSLSEGRDEQYF
TGTGCCAGCAGTTTATCTGAGGGTAGGGACGAGCAGTACTTC
>NA|TRBJ2-7|NA|TRBV28
CASVSRTADGLEQYF
TGTGCCAGCGTGAGTAGGACAGCCGACGGTCTCGAGCAGTACTTC
>TRBD2|TRBJ2-5|NA|TRBV20-1
CSAENGGQETQYF
TGCAGTGCTGAGAACGGGGGGCAAGAGACCCAGTACTTC
>TRBD2|TRBJ2-3|few|TRBV5-1
CASSLSGLARSVTQYF
TGCGCCAGCAGCTTGTCGGGACTAGCCCGGTCTGTTACGCAGTATTTT
>NA|TRBJ1-2|many|TRBV29-1
CSAGSSYGYTF
TGCAGCGCCGGGTCCTCCTATGGCTACACCTTC
>TRBD2|TRBJ2-3|NA|TRBV20-1
CSARVFSGGGDTQYF
TGCAGTGCTAGAGTGTTTAGCGGGGGGGGAGATACGCAGTATTTT
>NA|TRBJ1-2|NA|TRBV11-3
CASSMAGDGYTF
TGTGCCAGCAGTATGGCAGGAGATGGCTACACCTTC
>TRBD2|TRBJ2-5|NA|TRBV9
CASSPLFSGRYNEQYF
TGTGCCAGCAGCCCCCTGTTTAGCGGGAGATACAATGAGCAGTACTTC
>TRBD2|TRBJ2-5|few|TRBV7-2
CASSRTRIEQYF
TGTGCCAGCAGCAGGACTAGAATAGAGCAGTACTTC
>NA|TRBJ1-1|NA|TRBV27
CASSCPEAFF
TGTGCCAGCAGTTGCCCTGAAGCTTTCTTT
>NA|TRBJ2-4|NA|TRBV5-6
CASSNLAVGEQYF
TGTGCCAGCAGTAACTTAGCGGTAGGGGAGCAGTACTTC
>NA|TRBJ2-7|few|TRBV20-1
CSPLEGGYEQYF
TGCAGTCCGCTGGAGGGGGGGTACGAGCAGTACTTC
>TRBD2|TRBJ2-7|NA|TRBV7-2
CASSLTSGVPKRPQYF
TGTGCCAGCAGCCTGACTAGCGGGGTTCCCAAGAGACCCCAGTACTTC
>TRBD2|TRBJ2-3|NA|TRBV28
CASSFRLAGEGTDTQYF
TGTGCCAGCAGTTTTAGGCTAGCGGGAGAGGGCACAGATACGCAGTATTTT
>TRBD1|TRBJ1-4|NA|TRBV12-3/TRBV12-4
CASSPTGGTEKLFF
TGTGCCAGCAGTCCAACAGGGGGGACTGAAAAACTGTTTTTT
>NA|TRBJ1-1|few|TRBV9
CASSVASQGWSEAFF
TGTGCCAGCAGCGTAGCTTCACAGGGATGGTCTGAAGCTTTCTTT
>TRBD2|TRBJ2-7|NA|TRBV20-1
CSARDPGRDEQYF
TGCAGTGCTAGAGACCCCGGGAGGGACGAGCAGTACTTC
>NA|TRBJ2-3|NA|TRBV10-3
CAINARVTDTQYF
TGTGCCATCAATGCAAGGGTTACAGATACGCAGTATTTT
>TRBD1|TRBJ2-5|NA|TRBV4-2
CASSHSLSGQGSETQYF
TGTGCCAGCAGCCATTCATTAAGCGGACAGGGGTCAGAGACCCAGTACTTC
>TRBD2|TRBJ2-4|NA|TRBV12-3/TRBV12-4
CASSPVRFGTSDLLAKNIQYF
TGTGCCAGCAGCCCTGTTAGATTTGGGACTAGCGACCTCTTAGCCAAAAACATTCAGTACTTC
>TRBD2|TRBJ2-1|NA|TRBV20-1
CSARRQSSGSYNEQFF
TGCAGTGCGAGACGGCAATCTAGCGGCTCCTACAATGAGCAGTTCTTC
>NA|TRBJ1-2|few|TRBV2
CASSATSGYTF
TGTGCCAGCAGTGCCACAAGCGGCTACACCTTC
>NA|TRBJ2-5|NA|TRBV2
CASSGGPSQKETQYF
TGTGCCAGCAGTGGGGGTCCTAGTCAGAAAGAGACCCAGTACTTC
>TRBD1|TRBJ2-3|NA|TRBV14
CASSSPTGKSTDTQYF
TGTGCCAGCAGCTCCCCGACAGGGAAGTCGACAGATACGCAGTATTTT
>TRBD2|TRBJ2-3|few|TRBV4-2
CASSPLLAGGPTDTQYF
TGTGCCAGCAGCCCCCTGCTAGCGGGGGGGCCGACAGATACGCAGTATTTT
>TRBD1|TRBJ2-1|NA|TRBV20-1
CSARPGTGPYNEQFF
TGCAGTGCTAGACCCGGGACAGGGCCCTACAATGAGCAGTTCTTC
>NA|TRBJ2-5|NA|TRBV4-2
CASSQGQTRPYNEQYF
TGTGCCAGCAGCCAGGGGCAGACTAGGCCCTACAATGAGCAGTACTTC
>TRBD2|TRBJ2-5|few|TRBV5-1
CASSLVSGTYQETQYF
TGCGCCAGCAGCTTGGTAAGCGGGACGTACCAAGAGACCCAGTACTTC
>NA|TRBJ1-5|NA|TRBV7-2
CATSAEINQPQHF
TGTGCTACATCAGCAGAAATAAATCAGCCCCAGCATTTT
>TRBD1|TRBJ1-6|few|TRBV4-2
CASSLRDRDNSPLHF
TGTGCCAGCAGCCTCCGGGACAGAGATAATTCACCCCTCCACTTT
>TRBD1|TRBJ1-5|few|TRBV5-5
CASSFDRVNQPQHF
TGTGCCAGCAGCTTTGACAGGGTCAATCAGCCCCAGCATTTT
>TRBD2|TRBJ2-7|NA|TRBV15
CATSRVPTSDYEQYF
TGTGCCACCAGCAGAGTTCCGACTAGCGACTACGAGCAGTACTTC